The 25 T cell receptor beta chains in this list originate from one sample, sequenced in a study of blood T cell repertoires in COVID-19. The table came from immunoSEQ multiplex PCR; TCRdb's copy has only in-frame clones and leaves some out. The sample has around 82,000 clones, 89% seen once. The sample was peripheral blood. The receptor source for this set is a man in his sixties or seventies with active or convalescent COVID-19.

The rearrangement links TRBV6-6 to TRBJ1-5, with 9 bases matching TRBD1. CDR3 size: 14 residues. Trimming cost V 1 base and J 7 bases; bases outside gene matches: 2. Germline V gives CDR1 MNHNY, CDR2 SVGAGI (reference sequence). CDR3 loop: CASSYLQGAQPQHF. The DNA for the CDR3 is TGTGCCAGCAGTTACTTACAGGGGGCCCAGCCCCAGCATTTT.

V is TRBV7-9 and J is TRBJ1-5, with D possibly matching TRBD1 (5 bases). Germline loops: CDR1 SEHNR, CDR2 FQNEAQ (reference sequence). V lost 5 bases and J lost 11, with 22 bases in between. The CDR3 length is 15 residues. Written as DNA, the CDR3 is TGTGCCAGCAGCACCGGGACCGAGGGGACTCGGGCCCAGCATTTT. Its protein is CASSTGTEGTRAQHF. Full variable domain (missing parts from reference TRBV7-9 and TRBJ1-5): DTGVSQNPRHKITKRGQNVTFRCDPISEHNRLYWYRQTLGQGPEFLTYFQNEAQLEKSRLLSDRFSAERPKGSFSTLEIQRTEQGDSAMYLCASSTGTEGTRAQHFGDGTRLSIL.

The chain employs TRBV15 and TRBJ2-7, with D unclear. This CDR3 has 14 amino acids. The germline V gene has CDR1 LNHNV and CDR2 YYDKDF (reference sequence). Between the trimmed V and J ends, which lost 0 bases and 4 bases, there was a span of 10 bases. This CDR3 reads CATSREPTHYEQYF. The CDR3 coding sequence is TGTGCCACCAGCAGAGAGCCGACACATTACGAGCAGTACTTC. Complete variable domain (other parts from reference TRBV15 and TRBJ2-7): DAMVIQNPRYQVTQFGKPVTLSCSQTLNHNVMYWYQQKSSQAPKLLFHYYDKDFNNEADTPDNFQSRRPNTSFCFLDIRSPGLGDTAMYLCATSREPTHYEQYFGPGTRLTVT.

This CDR3 is CGTGSGNTIYF. The CDR3 bases are TGTGGCACAGGCTCTGGAAACACCATATATTTT. V gene TRBV6-1 combines with J gene TRBJ1-3, with D maybe TRBD1 (5 bases). The germline gives CDR1 MNHNS, CDR2 SASEGT. This CDR3 contains 11 residues.

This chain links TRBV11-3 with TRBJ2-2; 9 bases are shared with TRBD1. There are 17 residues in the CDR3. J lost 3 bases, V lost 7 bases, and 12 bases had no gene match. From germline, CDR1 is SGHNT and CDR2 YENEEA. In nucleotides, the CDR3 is TGTGCCAGCACCCCCACCCAGGGACAGGGAGACACCGGGGAGCTGTTTTTT. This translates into CASTPTQGQGDTGELFF. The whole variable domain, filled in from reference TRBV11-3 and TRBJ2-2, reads EAGVVQSPRYKIIEKKQPVAFWCNPISGHNTLYWYLQNLGQGPELLIRYENEEAVDDSQLPKDRFSAERLKGVDSTLKIQPAELGDSAVYLCASTPTQGQGDTGELFFGEGSRLTVL.

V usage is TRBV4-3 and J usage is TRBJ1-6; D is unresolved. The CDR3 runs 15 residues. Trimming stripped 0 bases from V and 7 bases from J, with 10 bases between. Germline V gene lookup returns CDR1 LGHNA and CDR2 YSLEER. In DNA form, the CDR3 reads TGCGCCAGCAGCCAAGATGGAGGGAGAAATTCACCCCTCCACTTT. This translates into CASSQDGGRNSPLHF.

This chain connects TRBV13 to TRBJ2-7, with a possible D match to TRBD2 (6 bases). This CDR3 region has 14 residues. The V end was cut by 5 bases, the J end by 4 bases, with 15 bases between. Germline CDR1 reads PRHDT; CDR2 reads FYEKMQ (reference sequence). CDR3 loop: CASSSWDREYEQYF. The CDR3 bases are TGTGCCAGCAGCAGTTGGGACCGGGAGTACGAGCAGTACTTC.

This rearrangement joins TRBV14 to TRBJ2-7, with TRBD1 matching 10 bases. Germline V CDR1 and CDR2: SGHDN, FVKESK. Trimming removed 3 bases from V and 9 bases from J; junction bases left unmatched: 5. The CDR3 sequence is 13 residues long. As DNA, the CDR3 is TGTGCCAGCAGCCATGGGACAGGGGTACGGCAGTACTTC. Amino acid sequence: CASSHGTGVRQYF.

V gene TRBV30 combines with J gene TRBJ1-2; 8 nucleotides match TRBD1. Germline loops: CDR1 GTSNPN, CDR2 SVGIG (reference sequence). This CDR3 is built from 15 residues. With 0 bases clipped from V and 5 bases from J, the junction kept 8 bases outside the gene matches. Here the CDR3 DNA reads TGTGCCTGGAGTGTGTCCGGACAGGGTTCTTATGGCTACACCTTC. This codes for CAWSVSGQGSYGYTF.

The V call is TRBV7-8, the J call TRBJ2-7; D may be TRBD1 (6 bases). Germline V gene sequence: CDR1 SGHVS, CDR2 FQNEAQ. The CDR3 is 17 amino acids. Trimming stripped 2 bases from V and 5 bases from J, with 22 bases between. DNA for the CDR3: TGTGCCAGCAGCTTAATCTCTTTAATCGGACAGCAGAACGAGCAGTACTTC. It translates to CASSLISLIGQQNEQYF.

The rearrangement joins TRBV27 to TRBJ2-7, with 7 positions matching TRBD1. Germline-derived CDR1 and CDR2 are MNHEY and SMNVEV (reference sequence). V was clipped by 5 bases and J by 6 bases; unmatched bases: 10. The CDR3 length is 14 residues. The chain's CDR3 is CASSNRGFHPEQYF. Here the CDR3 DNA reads TGTGCCAGCAGTAACAGGGGCTTTCACCCCGAGCAGTACTTC.

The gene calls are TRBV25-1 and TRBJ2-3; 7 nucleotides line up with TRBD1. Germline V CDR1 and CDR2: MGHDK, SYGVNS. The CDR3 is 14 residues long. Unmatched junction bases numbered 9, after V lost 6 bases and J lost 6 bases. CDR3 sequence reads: CASSERDSRDTQYF. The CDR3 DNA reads TGTGCCAGCAGCGAACGGGACAGTCGGGATACGCAGTATTTT.

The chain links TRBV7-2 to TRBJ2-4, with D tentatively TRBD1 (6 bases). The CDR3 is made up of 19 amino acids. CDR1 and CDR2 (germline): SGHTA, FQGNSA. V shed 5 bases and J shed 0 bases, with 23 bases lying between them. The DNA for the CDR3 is TGTGCCAGCAGCCCCCTAGGTGGGGGACAATTTTTAGCCAAAAACATTCAGTACTTC. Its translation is CASSPLGGGQFLAKNIQYF.

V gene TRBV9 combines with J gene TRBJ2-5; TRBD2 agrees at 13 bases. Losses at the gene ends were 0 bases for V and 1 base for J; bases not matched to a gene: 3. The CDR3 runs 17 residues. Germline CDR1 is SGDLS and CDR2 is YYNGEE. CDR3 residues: CASSVGGTSGAQETQYF. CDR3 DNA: TGTGCCAGCAGCGTAGGGGGGACTAGCGGGGCCCAAGAGACCCAGTACTTC. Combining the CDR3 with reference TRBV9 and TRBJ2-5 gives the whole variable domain DSGVTQTPKHLITATGQRVTLRCSPRSGDLSVYWYQQSLDQGLQFLIQYYNGEERAKGNILERFSAQQFPDLHSELNLSSLELGDSALYFCASSVGGTSGAQETQYFGPGTRLLVL.

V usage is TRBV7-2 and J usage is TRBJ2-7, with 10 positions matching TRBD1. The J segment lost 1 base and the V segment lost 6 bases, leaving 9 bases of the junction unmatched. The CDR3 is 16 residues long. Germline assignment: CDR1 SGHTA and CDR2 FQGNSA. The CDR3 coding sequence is TGTGCCAGCAGTGGTACGTGGACAGGGGGTTCCTACGAGCAGTACTTC. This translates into CASSGTWTGGSYEQYF.

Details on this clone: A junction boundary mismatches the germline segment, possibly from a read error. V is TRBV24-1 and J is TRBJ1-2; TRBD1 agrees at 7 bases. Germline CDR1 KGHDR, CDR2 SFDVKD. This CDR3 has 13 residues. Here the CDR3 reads CATSDRVFYGYTF. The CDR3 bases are TGTGCCACTAGTGACAGGGTTTTCTATGGCTACACCTTC.

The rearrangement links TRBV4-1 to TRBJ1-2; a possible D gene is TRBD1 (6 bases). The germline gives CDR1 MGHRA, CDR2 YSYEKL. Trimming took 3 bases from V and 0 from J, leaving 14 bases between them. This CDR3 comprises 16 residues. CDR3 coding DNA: TGCGCCAGCAGCCAGCACCGGGACATCTCTAACTATGGCTACACCTTC. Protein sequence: CASSQHRDISNYGYTF.

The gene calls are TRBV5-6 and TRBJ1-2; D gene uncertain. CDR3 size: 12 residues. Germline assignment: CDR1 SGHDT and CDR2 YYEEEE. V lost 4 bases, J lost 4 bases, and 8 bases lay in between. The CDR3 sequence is CASSAYSYGYTF. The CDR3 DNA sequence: TGTGCCAGCAGCGCCTACAGCTATGGCTACACCTTC.

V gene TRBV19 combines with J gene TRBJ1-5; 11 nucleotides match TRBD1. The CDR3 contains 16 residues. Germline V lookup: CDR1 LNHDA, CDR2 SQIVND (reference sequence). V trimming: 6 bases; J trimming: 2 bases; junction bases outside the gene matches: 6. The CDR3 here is CASSGQGALGNQPQHF. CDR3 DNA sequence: TGTGCCAGTAGCGGACAGGGGGCTTTGGGCAATCAGCCCCAGCATTTT.

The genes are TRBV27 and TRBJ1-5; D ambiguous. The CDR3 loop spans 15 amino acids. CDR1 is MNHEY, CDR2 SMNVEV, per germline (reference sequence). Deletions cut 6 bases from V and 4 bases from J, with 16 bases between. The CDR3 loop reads CASRRAINGNQPQHF. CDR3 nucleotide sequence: TGTGCCAGCAGGCGAGCGATTAACGGGAATCAGCCCCAGCATTTT.

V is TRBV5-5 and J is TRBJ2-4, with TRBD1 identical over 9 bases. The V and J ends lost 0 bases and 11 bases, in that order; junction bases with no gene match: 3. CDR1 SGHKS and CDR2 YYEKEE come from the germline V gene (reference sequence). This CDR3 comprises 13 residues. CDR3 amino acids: CASSLGTGDLQYF. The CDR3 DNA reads TGTGCCAGCAGCTTGGGGACAGGGGACCTTCAGTACTTC.

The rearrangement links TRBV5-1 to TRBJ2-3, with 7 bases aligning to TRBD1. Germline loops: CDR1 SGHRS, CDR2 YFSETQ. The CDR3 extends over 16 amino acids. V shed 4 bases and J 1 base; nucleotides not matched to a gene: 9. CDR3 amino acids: CASSTKTGAGTDTQYF. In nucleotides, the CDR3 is TGCGCCAGCAGCACAAAAACAGGGGCCGGCACAGATACGCAGTATTTT.

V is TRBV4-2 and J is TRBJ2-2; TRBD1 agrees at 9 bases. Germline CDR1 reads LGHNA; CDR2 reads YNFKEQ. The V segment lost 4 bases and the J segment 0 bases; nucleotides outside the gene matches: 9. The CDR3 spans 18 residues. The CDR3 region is CASSRTPGQGSNTGELFF. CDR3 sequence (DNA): TGTGCCAGCAGCCGAACGCCGGGACAGGGCTCGAACACCGGGGAGCTGTTTTTT.

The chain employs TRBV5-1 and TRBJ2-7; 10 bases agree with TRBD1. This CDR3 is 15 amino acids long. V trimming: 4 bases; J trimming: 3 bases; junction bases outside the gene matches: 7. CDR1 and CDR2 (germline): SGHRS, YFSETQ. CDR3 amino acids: CASSAQGQGFYEQYF. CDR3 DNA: TGCGCCAGCAGCGCCCAGGGACAGGGGTTCTACGAGCAGTACTTC.

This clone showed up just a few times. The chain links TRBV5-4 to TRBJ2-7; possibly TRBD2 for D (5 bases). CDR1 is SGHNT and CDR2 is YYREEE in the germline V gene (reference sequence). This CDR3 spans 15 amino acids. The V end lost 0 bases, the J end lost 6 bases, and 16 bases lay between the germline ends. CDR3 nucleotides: TGTGCCAGCAGCTTGGGAGGGAGTGGGCTCCGCGAGCAGTACTTC. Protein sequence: CASSLGGSGLREQYF.